This record concerns one TCR beta chain sequence. These data are taken from a study of cytomegalovirus exposure and HLA in healthy donors. The PCR ran on 60 Vbeta and 13 Jbeta primers. Method: immunoSEQ multiplex PCR; TCRdb's copy keeps in-frame clones and lacks some. The sample records 90,000 to 150,000 clones, over 65% being singletons. V lost 1 base and J 11 bases, leaving 8 bases between the germline ends. This CDR3 is 11 amino acids long. CDR1 and CDR2 from the germline V gene are LNHDA and SQIVND (reference sequence). The sequence was collected from a woman in her thirties in good health and CMV-seropositive. The sequencing input was PBMCs. V and J are TRBV19 and TRBJ2-5; tentative D call: TRBD2 (6 bases). As DNA, the CDR3 is TGTGCCAGTAGTATAGGCGGGGAGCAGTACTTC. This encodes CASSIGGEQYF.